This T cell receptor (beta chain) appears in the sequencing data of a study of a mutant IDH1 vaccine in newly diagnosed glioma. Study as a whole: In weeks 1, 3, 5, 7, 11, 15, 19 and 23, patients were vaccinated.

Time point denoted: week 23, last vaccination. One vaccine dose held 300 ug of mutant IDH1 20-mer peptide and came with topical imiquimod. New WHO grade 3 or 4 astrocytomas that were IDH1-mutant and ATRX-lost occurred in the donors. Comments on this clone: Its antigen is not known.

The assay was immunoSEQ multiplex PCR, and TCRdb's table has in-frame clones only and misses some. The top ten hold about 4% of the sample, which has about 65,000 clones, 85% seen once. CDR3 size: 13 residues. Looked up from germline, CDR1 is SGHNT and CDR2 is YYREEE (reference sequence). Trimming cost V 4 bases and J 11 bases; bases outside gene matches: 10. The V gene is TRBV5-4, the J gene TRBJ2-5; 8 positions agree with TRBD1. The sequence was collected from a man in his thirties or forties with glioma. The sequencing used PBMCs, collected from a glioma patient whose treatment included an IDH1 peptide vaccine. Written as DNA, the CDR3 is TGTGCCAGCAGCCGGGACAGGCCATCGGGGCAGTACTTC. Its protein is CASSRDRPSGQYF.